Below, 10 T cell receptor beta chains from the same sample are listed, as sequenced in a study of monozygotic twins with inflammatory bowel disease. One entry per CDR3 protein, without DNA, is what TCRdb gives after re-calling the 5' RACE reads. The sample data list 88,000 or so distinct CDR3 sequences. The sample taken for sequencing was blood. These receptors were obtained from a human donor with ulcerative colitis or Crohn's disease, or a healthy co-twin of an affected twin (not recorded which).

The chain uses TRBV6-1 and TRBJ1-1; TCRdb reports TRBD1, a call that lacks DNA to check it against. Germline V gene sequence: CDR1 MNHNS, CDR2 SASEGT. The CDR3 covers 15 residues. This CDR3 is CASSVAAPGYTEAFF.

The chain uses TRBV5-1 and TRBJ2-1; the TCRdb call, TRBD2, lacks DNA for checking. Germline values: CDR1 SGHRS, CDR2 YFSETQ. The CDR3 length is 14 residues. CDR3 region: CASKPAAGPFEQFF.

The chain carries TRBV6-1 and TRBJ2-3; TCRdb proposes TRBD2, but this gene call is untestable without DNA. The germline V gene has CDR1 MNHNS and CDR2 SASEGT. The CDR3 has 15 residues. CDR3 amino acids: CASTSSGGAPDTQYF.

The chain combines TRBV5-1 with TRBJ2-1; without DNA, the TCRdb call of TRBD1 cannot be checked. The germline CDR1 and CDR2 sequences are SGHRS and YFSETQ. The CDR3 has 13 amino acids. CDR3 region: CASSFGQGYEQFF.

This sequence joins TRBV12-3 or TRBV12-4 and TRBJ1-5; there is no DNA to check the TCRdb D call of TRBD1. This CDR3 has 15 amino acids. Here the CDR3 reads CASRVHLGANQPQHF.

CDR3 protein: CASSLARWIMNTEAFF. This sequence joins TRBV7-9 and TRBJ1-1. Looked up from germline, CDR1 is SEHNR and CDR2 is FQNEAQ (reference sequence). The length of the CDR3 is 16 residues.

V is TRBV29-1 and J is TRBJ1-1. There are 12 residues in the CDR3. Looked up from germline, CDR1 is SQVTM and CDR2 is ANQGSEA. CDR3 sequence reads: CSPGALNTEAFF.

The CDR3 spells CSARPTGQGEKLFF. The chain links TRBV20-1 to TRBJ1-4; the TRBD1 assignment by TCRdb is unverifiable without DNA. Looked up from germline, CDR1 is DFQATT and CDR2 is SNEGSKA (reference sequence). The CDR3 is 14 residues long.

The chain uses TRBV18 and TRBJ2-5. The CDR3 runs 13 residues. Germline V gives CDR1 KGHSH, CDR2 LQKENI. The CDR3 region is CASSPTAQETQYF.

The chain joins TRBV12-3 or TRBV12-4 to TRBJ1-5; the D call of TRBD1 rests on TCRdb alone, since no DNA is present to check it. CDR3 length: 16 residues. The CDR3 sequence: CASSLNSGTVFQPQHF.